The rows below give T cell receptor beta chains drawn from one sample of a study of blood T cell repertoires in COVID-19. Sequencing was performed with immunoSEQ multiplex PCR; in TCRdb, only in-frame clones are kept and a portion is missing. The sample carries 380,000 or so clones, roughly nine tenths recorded once. Sequenced sample: peripheral blood. The receptors here all came from a man aged 35-49 years with acute or convalescent COVID-19. The CDR3 runs from the conserved cysteine through the conserved F or W. Each record gives: J gene, V gene, clone size, D gene, CDR3 DNA, CDR3 protein. A D gene is named only where the DNA matches it firmly. The size of a clone is reported for some rows only, either as once, few or many, or as a class for expanded clones.

J: TRBJ1-6; V: TRBV25-1; size: NA; D: TRBD1; DNA: TGTGCCAGCAGTGAACCGCCGGGGACAGGGGCATCTTCACCCCTCCACTTT; CDR3: CASSEPPGTGASSPLHF
J: TRBJ2-1; V: TRBV19; size: NA; D: TRBD2; DNA: TGTGCCAGTAAGGGGCTAGCGGGACACCGTGACAATGAGCAGTTCTTC; CDR3: CASKGLAGHRDNEQFF
J: TRBJ2-7; V: TRBV6-5; size: NA; D: TRBD2; DNA: TGTGCCAGCAGTTACTCCACTAGCGGAACCTACGAGCAGTACTTC; CDR3: CASSYSTSGTYEQYF
J: TRBJ1-5; V: TRBV27; size: NA; D: TRBD1; DNA: TGTGCCAGTCAGAAACAGGGGACTTATAGCAATCAGCCCCAGCATTTT; CDR3: CASQKQGTYSNQPQHF
J: TRBJ2-3; V: TRBV6-6; size: once; D: NA; DNA: TGTGCCAGCAGTTTGACAAGTGATACGCAGTATTTT; CDR3: CASSLTSDTQYF
J: TRBJ2-5; V: TRBV4-2; size: NA; D: NA; DNA: TGTGCCAGCAGCCAAGATATGGAGGAGACCCAGTACTTC; CDR3: CASSQDMEETQYF
J: TRBJ1-4; V: TRBV19; size: few; D: NA; DNA: TGTGCCAGTAGTATCCGCCCAGGATTTAATGAAAAACTGTTTTTT; CDR3: CASSIRPGFNEKLFF
J: TRBJ1-3; V: TRBV28; size: once; D: TRBD1; DNA: TGTGCCAGCAGTTTAAACAGGGGCTCTGGAAACACCATATATTTT; CDR3: CASSLNRGSGNTIYF
J: TRBJ2-7; V: TRBV7-9; size: NA; D: TRBD2; DNA: TGTGCCAGCAGCCCAACTCGGACTAGCGGGAGCCCTTCCTACGAGCAGTACTTC; CDR3: CASSPTRTSGSPSYEQYF
J: TRBJ1-1; V: TRBV9; size: NA; D: TRBD1; DNA: TGTGCCAGCAGCGGATACAGGGGGCCGAGCACTGAAGCTTTCTTT; CDR3: CASSGYRGPSTEAFF
J: TRBJ1-1; V: TRBV13; size: NA; D: NA; DNA: TGTGCCAGCAGTCCAGGGGCCATGAACACTGAAGCTTTCTTT; CDR3: CASSPGAMNTEAFF
J: TRBJ1-1; V: TRBV11-2; size: NA; D: TRBD1; DNA: TGTGCCAGCAGCGGCCCCCGGACAGGGAGGGGGAACACTGAAGCTTTCTTT; CDR3: CASSGPRTGRGNTEAFF
J: TRBJ1-4; V: TRBV2; size: NA; D: NA; DNA: TGTGCCAGCAGTGAAGTTGGGGCGGCAACTAATGAAAAACTGTTTTTT; CDR3: CASSEVGAATNEKLFF
J: TRBJ1-5; V: TRBV7-8; size: few; D: NA; DNA: TGTGCCAGCAGCTTAGGCCGGACTGGAATCCAGCCCCAGCATTTT; CDR3: CASSLGRTGIQPQHF
J: TRBJ1-1; V: TRBV6-1; size: few; D: NA; DNA: TGTGCCAGCAGTGACAGGGTCCAAGGTGAAGCTTTCTTT; CDR3: CASSDRVQGEAFF
J: TRBJ1-1; V: TRBV28; size: NA; D: TRBD1; DNA: TGTGCCAGCAGGGGACAGGCGACCTGGACTGAAGCTTTCTTT; CDR3: CASRGQATWTEAFF
J: TRBJ2-2; V: TRBV2; size: NA; D: NA; DNA: TGTGCCAGCACCATAACAGGGATATCGAACACCGGGGAGCTGTTTTTT; CDR3: CASTITGISNTGELFF
J: TRBJ2-7; V: TRBV7-6; size: NA; D: TRBD2; DNA: TGTGCCAGCAGCTTAGGACTTGAGCGGGAGGGCCTCTTCTACGAGCAGTACTTC; CDR3: CASSLGLEREGLFYEQYF
J: TRBJ2-1; V: TRBV2; size: NA; D: TRBD2; DNA: TGTGCCAGCAGAGAGCTAGCGGGATTACAGTTCTTC; CDR3: CASRELAGLQFF
J: TRBJ2-7; V: TRBV29-1; size: NA; D: NA; DNA: TGCAGCGTGACGTCAGGGGTCGAGCAGTACTTC; CDR3: CSVTSGVEQYF
J: TRBJ2-1; V: TRBV6-4; size: NA; D: TRBD1; DNA: TGTGCCAGCAGTGACGGCTCAGGGGGTAGCTCCTACAATGAGCAGTTCTTC; CDR3: CASSDGSGGSSYNEQFF
J: TRBJ1-2; V: TRBV2; size: NA; D: TRBD1; DNA: TGTGCCAGCAAGAAACGTACCGGGACAGGGGGCCTAGCTAACTATGGCTACACCTTC; CDR3: CASKKRTGTGGLANYGYTF
J: TRBJ2-7; V: TRBV3-1/TRBV3-2; size: NA; D: TRBD1; DNA: TGTGCCAGCAGCCAACCCGGGACAGAAGCCTACGAGCAGTACTTC; CDR3: CASSQPGTEAYEQYF
J: TRBJ1-1; V: TRBV11-2; size: NA; D: NA; DNA: TGTGCCAGCAGCTTAGGATTAGGGGAGGCTGAAGCTTTCTTT; CDR3: CASSLGLGEAEAFF
J: TRBJ2-6; V: TRBV7-9; size: NA; D: NA; DNA: TGTGCCAGCAGCTCATCTGGGGCCAACGTCCTGACTTTC; CDR3: CASSSSGANVLTF
J: TRBJ1-2; V: TRBV20-1; size: NA; D: TRBD1; DNA: TGCAGTGCTAGTGAACCGGGACAGGGGGCGCCCGGCTACACCTTC; CDR3: CSASEPGQGAPGYTF
J: TRBJ2-2; V: TRBV5-1; size: NA; D: TRBD2; DNA: TGCGCCAGCAGCAGGAGGGCGCTAGCGGGAGGAGGAACCGGGGAGCTGTTTTTT; CDR3: CASSRRALAGGGTGELFF
J: TRBJ1-1; V: TRBV6-2/TRBV6-3; size: NA; D: TRBD1; DNA: TGTGCCAGCAGTTTTCAGGGGGACACTGAAGCTTTCTTT; CDR3: CASSFQGDTEAFF
J: TRBJ2-1; V: TRBV9; size: NA; D: NA; DNA: TGTGCCAGCAGCGGAAGACAGGTAGCCTACAATGAGCAGTTCTTC; CDR3: CASSGRQVAYNEQFF
J: TRBJ2-7; V: TRBV9; size: NA; D: TRBD1; DNA: TGTGCCAGCAGCGCCGGGACAGGACCCTACGAGCAGTACTTC; CDR3: CASSAGTGPYEQYF
J: TRBJ2-7; V: TRBV7-2; size: few; D: TRBD2; DNA: TGTGCCAGCACTAACCCTAGCGGGGGGGATTACGAGCAGTACTTC; CDR3: CASTNPSGGDYEQYF
J: TRBJ1-1; V: TRBV19; size: NA; D: NA; DNA: TGTGCCAGTAGTATCAGATTACAGGACACTGAAGCTTTCTTT; CDR3: CASSIRLQDTEAFF
J: TRBJ1-4; V: TRBV4-3; size: NA; D: NA; DNA: TGCGCCAGCAGCCAAGAAGGAGGGGCCCATGAAAAACTGTTTTTT; CDR3: CASSQEGGAHEKLFF
J: TRBJ1-2; V: TRBV19; size: NA; D: TRBD1; DNA: TGTGCCAGTAGTATAGCCCCGACAGGGATCGGAGGCTACACCTTC; CDR3: CASSIAPTGIGGYTF
J: TRBJ2-1; V: TRBV5-1; size: NA; D: TRBD2; DNA: TGCGCCAGCAACCCGACTAGCGGGAGCAGCAATGAGCAGTTCTTC; CDR3: CASNPTSGSSNEQFF
J: TRBJ2-3; V: TRBV7-9; size: NA; D: NA; DNA: TGTGCCAGCAGCTTAGTCAGGGCCACAGATACGCAGTATTTT; CDR3: CASSLVRATDTQYF
J: TRBJ1-6; V: TRBV7-7; size: NA; D: NA; DNA: TGTGCTAGCAGCTTAGGGGACTTAAATTCACCCCTCCACTTT; CDR3: CASSLGDLNSPLHF
J: TRBJ1-4; V: TRBV4-1; size: NA; D: NA; DNA: TGCGCCAGCAGCCAAGACAGGGTGCTCGAAAAACTGTTTTTT; CDR3: CASSQDRVLEKLFF
J: TRBJ2-2; V: TRBV19; size: NA; D: TRBD1; DNA: TGTGCCAGTAGTATACCTCGGGACAGGGGTCGGCCCGGGGAGCTGTTTTTT; CDR3: CASSIPRDRGRPGELFF
J: TRBJ2-5; V: TRBV6-7; size: NA; D: NA; DNA: TGTGCCAGCTCGACATGCCTAGTCCCGGTCAGGGAGGTACAAGAGACCCAGTACTTC; CDR3: CASSTCLVPVREVQETQYF
J: TRBJ2-5; V: TRBV7-2; size: NA; D: TRBD2; DNA: TGTGCCAGCAGCCGGACGGGGCGGGGGGGCGTAAAGACCCAGTACTTC; CDR3: CASSRTGRGGVKTQYF
J: TRBJ1-1; V: TRBV6-2/TRBV6-3; size: NA; D: NA; DNA: TGTGCCAGCAGTTACCTGCGGGAGGCTAGGGGCACTGAAGCTTTCTTT; CDR3: CASSYLREARGTEAFF
J: TRBJ2-5; V: TRBV7-3; size: NA; D: TRBD1; DNA: TGTGCCAGCAGCCGCCTAGGGACAGCAGAAGAGACCCAGTACTTC; CDR3: CASSRLGTAEETQYF
J: TRBJ1-1; V: TRBV19; size: NA; D: TRBD1; DNA: TGTGCCAGTAGGCTCACAGGGGGCACTGAAGCTTTCTTT; CDR3: CASRLTGGTEAFF
J: TRBJ2-1; V: TRBV20-1; size: NA; D: TRBD2; DNA: TGCAGTGCTAGTCTTTCGGGACTAGCGGGATCCGGTGAGCAGTTCTTC; CDR3: CSASLSGLAGSGEQFF
J: TRBJ1-4; V: TRBV5-5; size: NA; D: TRBD1; DNA: TGTGCCAGCAGCGCAAGCCAGGGGGCGCAGGTTAATGAAAAACTGTTTTTT; CDR3: CASSASQGAQVNEKLFF
J: TRBJ2-1; V: TRBV7-6; size: NA; D: NA; DNA: TGTGCCAGCAGCTTCGGCAATGAGCAGTTCTTC; CDR3: CASSFGNEQFF
J: TRBJ2-2; V: TRBV9; size: few; D: NA; DNA: TGTGCCAGCAGCGGACAGGTTGCCACCGGGGAGCTGTTTTTT; CDR3: CASSGQVATGELFF
J: TRBJ1-4; V: TRBV23-1; size: NA; D: NA; DNA: TGCGCCAGCAGTCCACGGTCGCCGATTCCTCAACTGTTTTTT; CDR3: CASSPRSPIPQLFF
J: TRBJ2-5; V: TRBV27; size: NA; D: TRBD1; DNA: TGTGCCAGCAGTTTATCAGGGGGCGAAGAGACCCAGTACTTC; CDR3: CASSLSGGEETQYF